This TCR beta chain was sequenced for a study of blood T cell repertoires in COVID-19. Study information: There were acute and convalescent COVID-19 samples, and they came from the United States, Italy and Spain. PBMCs, B-cell-depleted T cells, or T cells provided the cDNA or gDNA that made up the material.

Source study methods: Reference gene primer amplification yielded estimated nucleated cell counts. The table came from immunoSEQ multiplex PCR; TCRdb's copy has only in-frame clones and leaves some out. V, J and clone size are those of that table, while D and trimming were read from the DNA. The data contain approximately 170,000 clones, 81% of them singletons. CDR1 is SGHNT and CDR2 is YYREEE in the germline V gene (reference sequence). The CDR3 is 15 amino acids. The V end was cut by 4 bases, the J end by 8 bases, with 21 bases between. Input material: peripheral blood. The receptor was isolated from a man in his fifties or sixties with active or convalescent COVID-19. V and J are TRBV5-4 and TRBJ1-2; TRBD1 is a possible D gene (6 bases). DNA for the CDR3: TGTGCCAGCAGCCGTGGACAGCCCTTGCAGGGAGGCTACACCTTC. Amino acids: CASSRGQPLQGGYTF.